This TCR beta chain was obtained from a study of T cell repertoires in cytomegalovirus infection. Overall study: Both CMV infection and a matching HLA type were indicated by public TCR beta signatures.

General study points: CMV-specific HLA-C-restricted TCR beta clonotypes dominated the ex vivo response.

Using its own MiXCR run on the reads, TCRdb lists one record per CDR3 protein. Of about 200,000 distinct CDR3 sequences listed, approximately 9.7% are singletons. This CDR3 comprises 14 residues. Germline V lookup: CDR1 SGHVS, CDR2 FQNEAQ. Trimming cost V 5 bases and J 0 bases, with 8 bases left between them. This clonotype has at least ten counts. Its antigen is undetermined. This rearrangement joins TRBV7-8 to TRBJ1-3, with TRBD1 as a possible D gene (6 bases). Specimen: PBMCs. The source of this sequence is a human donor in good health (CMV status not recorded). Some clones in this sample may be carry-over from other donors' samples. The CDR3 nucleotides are TGTGCCAGCAGCCTACAGGGCTCTGGAAACACCATATATTTT. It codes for CASSLQGSGNTIYF.